Listed below are T cell receptor beta chains from one sample, sequenced in a study of shared clonotypes between healthy human individuals. The protocol was immunoSEQ multiplex PCR, while the TCRdb copy is restricted to in-frame clones and leaves out a portion. The table includes nearly 750,000 clones, 55% to 75% detected once. The sequencing sample was made of memory CD4+ T cells sorted from blood. The receptors derive from a woman in her 30s in good health. Both conserved end residues are part of each CDR3. A D gene is named only where the DNA matches it firmly. Size tells how often a clone was seen (once, few, many) or the class of an expanded clone, and some rows leave it out.

>.|.|TRBJ2-5|TRBV29-1
TGCAGCGTCGCGGACAGCCAAGAGACCCAGTACTTC
CSVADSQETQYF
>TRBD2|.|TRBJ2-3|TRBV28
TGTGCCAGCAGTTTTCTCGGCAGAACTAGCGGGAGGGATGATACGCAGTATTTT
CASSFLGRTSGRDDTQYF
>.|.|TRBJ2-1|TRBV18
TGTGCCAGCTCACCGCTAGCGTACGATGAGCAGTTCTTC
CASSPLAYDEQFF
>TRBD2|.|TRBJ2-3|TRBV2
TGTGCCAGCACTGGGACTAGCGCCCCAGATACGCAGTATTTT
CASTGTSAPDTQYF
>.|.|TRBJ2-1|TRBV10-3
TGTGCCATCAGTGAGCGGGAGCGATACAATGAGCAGTTCTTC
CAISERERYNEQFF
>TRBD2|.|TRBJ2-7|TRBV29-1
TGCAGCCCGTCCTACCAGCGGGGAAGCTCCTACGAGCAGTACTTC
CSPSYQRGSSYEQYF
>.|few|TRBJ2-7|TRBV5-1
TGCGCCAGCAGCCAAAGAGGGGGAGACGAGCAGTACTTC
CASSQRGGDEQYF
>.|.|TRBJ2-7|TRBV18
TGTGCCAGCTCACTTGGGTTTACTGGCTCTAACGAGCAGTACTTC
CASSLGFTGSNEQYF
>TRBD1|.|TRBJ1-1|TRBV18
TGTGCCAGCTCACCCTTTCCCGGGACAGGGGGTCGAGGTTCCACTGAAGCTTTCTTT
CASSPFPGTGGRGSTEAFF
>.|.|TRBJ2-2|TRBV11-3
TGTGCCAGCAGCCTCCAGCCCGCGTCCGGGGAGCTGTTTTTT
CASSLQPASGELFF
>.|.|TRBJ1-2|TRBV4-1
TGCGCCAGCAGCCAAGCTTGGGGGATAGGAGGAAGAGACACCTTC
CASSQAWGIGGRDTF
>TRBD2|.|TRBJ2-7|TRBV11-2
TGTGCCAGCAGCTTAAGCCTAGCGGGAGTCTACGAGCAGTACTTC
CASSLSLAGVYEQYF
>.|.|TRBJ2-5|TRBV10-2
TGCGCCAGCAGTGAGTCTGCGGGGTACAGGGTCTGCGAGACCCAGTACTTC
CASSESAGYRVCETQYF
>.|.|TRBJ2-3|TRBV18
TGTGCCAGCTCACCACCTCCGACAGATCTAGATACGCAGTATTTT
CASSPPPTDLDTQYF
>.|.|TRBJ2-5|TRBV11-2
TGTGCCAGCAGCTTCCTTCAGACCCAGTACTTC
CASSFLQTQYF
>TRBD2|.|TRBJ2-2|TRBV5-5
TGTGCCAGCAGCGGGACTAGCGGATCCACCGGGGAGCTGTTTTTT
CASSGTSGSTGELFF
>.|.|TRBJ2-3|TRBV4-2
TGTGCCAGCAGCCAAGATGCGGCGGCTAGCACAGATACGCAGTATTTT
CASSQDAAASTDTQYF
>TRBD1|.|TRBJ1-2|TRBV4-1
TGCGCCAGCAGCCAACCGGGACAGGGCCTCTATGGCTACACCTTC
CASSQPGQGLYGYTF
>TRBD2|.|TRBJ2-7|TRBV7-9
TGTGCCAGCAGCCCTCGCTCTAGCGGGAACAACGAGCAGTACTTC
CASSPRSSGNNEQYF
>TRBD1|.|TRBJ2-1|TRBV6-5
TGTGCCAGCAGCACAGGGGGCAGGAATGAGCAGTTCTTC
CASSTGGRNEQFF
>.|few|TRBJ2-6|TRBV2
TGTGCCAGCAGTGAGGAATCTGGGGCCAACGTCCTGACTTTC
CASSEESGANVLTF